The 32 T cell receptor beta chains reported below all come from one sample, sequenced in a study of CXCR3-negative and CXCR3-positive naive CD8 T cells. Study results and limitations: CXCR3-positive naive cells carried more hydrophobic TRB CDR3s than CXCR3-negative ones.

With UMI labels, 5' RACE was used to prepare the TRB cDNA libraries. Using the 5' RACE reads, TCRdb records one entry per CDR3 protein without DNA. This sample's table has tens of thousands of distinct CDR3 sequences. These TCRs are of unknown antigen specificity. The material sequenced was naive CXCR3+ CD8+ T cells from blood. Subset indicated: CD45RO-CCR7+CD27+CD95- naive CD8+ T cells expressing CXCR3 (TNR3+). These TCRs come from a human donor in good health. Some clones in this sample may be carry-over from other donors' samples.

The genes are TRBV27 and TRBJ1-5. CDR3 size: 13 residues. The germline gives CDR1 MNHEY, CDR2 SMNVEV (reference sequence). This CDR3 is CASSPSFQQPQHF.

The chain carries TRBV6-2 or TRBV6-3 and TRBJ2-7; the D call of TRBD1 rests on TCRdb alone, since no DNA is present to check it. The CDR3 sequence is 13 residues long. Germline loops: CDR1 MNHEY, CDR2 SVGEGT. The CDR3 protein is CASSPLVNYEQYF.

The V and J genes are TRBV7-6 and TRBJ2-1; the D gene TCRdb calls, TRBD2, cannot be checked with no DNA. Germline CDR1 reads SGHVS; CDR2 reads FNYEAQ. This CDR3 is 13 amino acids long. This CDR3 is CASSGGPLDEQFF.

The chain links TRBV4-1 to TRBJ1-2; TCRdb calls TRBD1, which cannot be checked without DNA. Germline V gives CDR1 MGHRA, CDR2 YSYEKL. This CDR3 has 15 residues. Here the CDR3 reads CASSEESSDSYGYTF.

The rearrangement joins TRBV7-8 to TRBJ2-1; TCRdb's D gene call, TRBD2, goes unchecked for lack of DNA. There are 15 residues in the CDR3. The germline V gene has CDR1 SGHVS and CDR2 FQNEAQ. CDR3: CASSLEEGNYNEQFF.

V gene TRBV11-2 combines with J gene TRBJ2-5; TCRdb picks TRBD2, but there is no DNA to check that call. The CDR3 runs 14 residues. The germline CDR1 and CDR2 sequences are SGHAT and FQNNGV. The CDR3 loop reads CASSLDAGQETQYF. Looking up the rest from reference TRBV11-2 and TRBJ2-5 gives the full variable domain: EAGVAQSPRYKIIEKRQSVAFWCNPISGHATLYWYQQILGQGPKLLIQFQNNGVVDDSQLPKDRFSAERLKGVDSTLKIQPAKLEDSAVYLCASSLDAGQETQYFGPGTRLLVL.

The chain is built from TRBV2 and TRBJ2-2; TCRdb outputs TRBD2, but without DNA this stays unchecked. Germline CDR1 is SNHLY and CDR2 is FYNNEI. The CDR3 has 15 amino acids. The CDR3 spells CASSASQESTGELFF.

V is TRBV28 and J is TRBJ2-7; TCRdb's D call of TRBD2 is untestable without DNA. Germline lookup yields CDR1 MDHEN and CDR2 SYDVKM. There are 19 residues in the CDR3. CDR3 region: CASSPPAWLALRSSYEQYF.

The chain couples TRBV29-1 to TRBJ1-1. This CDR3 comprises 14 residues. Germline V lookup: CDR1 SQVTM, CDR2 ANQGSEA. The CDR3 sequence is CSVENGREGTEAFF.

The rearrangement joins TRBV5-1 to TRBJ2-7; TCRdb calls TRBD1, which cannot be checked without DNA. Germline V gives CDR1 SGHRS, CDR2 YFSETQ. CDR3 length: 15 amino acids. The CDR3 sequence is CASSSYPGQGYEQYF.

This sequence joins TRBV4-3 and TRBJ1-6; TCRdb returns TRBD1, unconfirmable since there is no DNA. This CDR3 has 15 residues. The germline CDR1 and CDR2 sequences are LGHNA and YSLEER. The CDR3 loop reads CASSQESGGLSPLHF.

J is TRBJ1-1 and V is TRBV29-1; TCRdb lists TRBD1, though no DNA is available to test this call. This CDR3 has 12 residues. CDR1 is SQVTM, CDR2 ANQGSEA, per germline. CDR3 region: CSVPGINTEAFF.

The chain couples TRBV6-2 or TRBV6-3 to TRBJ1-2. The V gene's germline CDR1 is MNHEY and CDR2 SVGEGT. This CDR3 has 12 residues. The CDR3 loop reads CASSYFKSGYTF.

The chain has TRBV12-3 or TRBV12-4 and TRBJ1-3; TCRdb calls TRBD1, which cannot be checked without DNA. The CDR3 consists of 13 residues. The CDR3 here is CASTPGTRNTIYF.

V is TRBV21-1 and J is TRBJ2-1. TRBV21-1 is recorded as a pseudogene. This CDR3 is 13 amino acids long. CDR3 protein: CASMDLEHNEQFF.

The V call is TRBV13, the J call TRBJ2-1. The CDR3 covers 13 residues. Looked up from germline, CDR1 is PRHDT and CDR2 is FYEKMQ (reference sequence). The CDR3 protein is CASSPSGKNEQFF.

The V and J genes are TRBV5-6 and TRBJ2-1; TCRdb's D gene call, TRBD1, goes unchecked for lack of DNA. Germline assignment: CDR1 SGHDT and CDR2 YYEEEE. This CDR3 contains 15 residues. The CDR3 loop reads CASSLGYMGAAGQFF.

The J gene is TRBJ2-7, the V gene TRBV4-3; the D gene TCRdb calls, TRBD2, cannot be checked with no DNA. The germline CDR1 and CDR2 sequences are LGHNA and YSLEER. This CDR3 spans 18 amino acids. CDR3 region: CASSQLAPGAGFSYEQYF.

The V and J genes are TRBV28 and TRBJ1-1. Looked up from germline, CDR1 is MDHEN and CDR2 is SYDVKM. The CDR3 runs to 15 residues. The CDR3 spells CASSLSADGRTEAFF.

The V and J genes are TRBV6-5 and TRBJ2-7; TCRdb reports TRBD1, a call that lacks DNA to check it against. This CDR3 contains 17 residues. The germline V gene has CDR1 MNHEY and CDR2 SVGAGI. CDR3 protein: CASSYYTGTGDLYEQYF.

The chain employs TRBV28 and TRBJ1-1; TCRdb indicates TRBD1, and absent DNA this call remains unverified. In germline, CDR1 is MDHEN, CDR2 SYDVKM. The CDR3 spans 14 residues. CDR3 sequence reads: CASSFQGAGTEAFF.

The chain couples TRBV20-1 to TRBJ1-1; TCRdb lists TRBD1, though no DNA is available to test this call. Per germline, CDR1 DFQATT and CDR2 SNEGSKA (reference sequence). CDR3 length equals 14 residues. The CDR3 protein is CSAFPTDSNTEAFF.

J is TRBJ1-1 and V is TRBV12-3 or TRBV12-4; TCRdb returns TRBD1, unconfirmable since there is no DNA. This CDR3 spans 12 amino acids. The CDR3: CASSPLGQGPFF.

The chain recombines TRBV12-3 or TRBV12-4 with TRBJ2-5; TCRdb proposes TRBD2, but this gene call is untestable without DNA. The CDR3 sequence is 15 residues long. The CDR3 spells CASWRRGFPEETQYF.

This chain joins TRBV7-9 and TRBJ2-5; with no DNA, the TCRdb D assignment of TRBD1 cannot be verified. The length of the CDR3 is 15 residues. Germline V CDR1 and CDR2: SEHNR, FQNEAQ (reference sequence). The CDR3 reads CASSLSQAGMETQYF.

The chain recombines TRBV23-1 with TRBJ2-1; TCRdb reports TRBD1, a call that lacks DNA to check it against. TRBV23-1 is an ORF, with its function uncertain. The CDR3 extends over 15 amino acids. CDR3 protein: CASARGGRPHNEQFF.

The chain links TRBV27 to TRBJ2-5; TCRdb proposes TRBD1, but this gene call is untestable without DNA. Germline CDR1 MNHEY, CDR2 SMNVEV (reference sequence). This CDR3 contains 16 residues. The CDR3 here is CASSLKRGLPVETQYF.

The V and J genes are TRBV28 and TRBJ2-7; TCRdb's D call of TRBD1 is untestable without DNA. Germline CDR1 and CDR2: MDHEN and SYDVKM. This CDR3 is built from 12 residues. CDR3 sequence reads: CASSPVEEEQYF.

The CDR3 loop reads CASSTPLENTEAFF. The chain uses TRBV28 and TRBJ1-1. The CDR3 has 14 residues. Germline lookup yields CDR1 MDHEN and CDR2 SYDVKM. Filled out from reference TRBV28 and TRBJ1-1, the complete variable domain reads DVKVTQSSRYLVKRTGEKVFLECVQDMDHENMFWYRQDPGLGLRLIYFSYDVKMKEKGDIPEGYSVSREKKERFSLILESASTNQTSMYLCASSTPLENTEAFFGQGTRLTVV.

The chain recombines TRBV28 with TRBJ1-2. The CDR3 spans 12 residues. Germline V gene sequence: CDR1 MDHEN, CDR2 SYDVKM. The CDR3 is CATHWVGYGYTF.

The chain combines TRBV27 with TRBJ2-7; the D gene TCRdb calls, TRBD1, cannot be checked with no DNA. The germline V gene encodes CDR1 MNHEY and CDR2 SMNVEV (reference sequence). The CDR3 is 14 amino acids. CDR3 protein: CVSSLSAGVYEQYF.

The chain links TRBV29-1 to TRBJ1-2; the TCRdb D gene call, TRBD1, has no DNA to confirm it. This CDR3 comprises 13 residues. Germline CDR1 is SQVTM and CDR2 is ANQGSEA. This chain's CDR3 is CSVETGLYYGYTF. Using reference TRBV29-1 and TRBJ1-2 for the parts outside the CDR3, the full variable domain is SAVISQKPSRDICQRGTSLTIQCQVDSQVTMMFWYRQQPGQSLTLIATANQGSEATYESGFVIDKFPISRPNLTFSTLTVSNMSPEDSSIYLCSVETGLYYGYTFGSGTRLTVV.